These T cell receptor beta chains were read from a single sample in a study of regulatory T cells in long-lasting Graves disease. TCRdb itself ran the multiplex PCR reads through MiXCR, one entry per CDR3 protein. The profile covers around 250,000 distinct CDR3 sequences, with about 16% appearing a single time and about 20% taken by the ten largest. The sample in question was peripheral blood mononuclear cells (PBMCs), obtained at new diagnosis, from a patient treated with antithyroid drugs. These receptors were collected from a female donor with Graves disease. CDR3s include the opening cysteine and the closing phenylalanine or tryptophan. D genes are given only for firm matches. Clone size appears in some rows only: once, few, many, or a class for an expanded clone.

D: -; V: TRBV6-1; J: TRBJ1-6; size: few; CDR3: CASSPHRNSPLHF; DNA: TGTGCCAGCAGTCCCCACAGAAATTCACCCCTCCACTTT
D: TRBD2; V: TRBV19; J: TRBJ2-1; size: many; CDR3: CASSLPSPSGRDEQFF; DNA: TGTGCCAGTAGTCTCCCCAGTCCTAGCGGGAGGGATGAGCAGTTCTTC
D: -; V: TRBV18; J: TRBJ1-3; size: few; CDR3: CASSPPVANTIYF; DNA: TGTGCCAGCTCACCACCGGTGGCTAACACCATATATTTT
D: -; V: TRBV7-9; J: TRBJ1-2; size: many; CDR3: CASRPGGRANYGYTF; DNA: TGTGCCAGCAGACCCGGGGGCAGGGCTAACTATGGCTACACCTTC
D: -; V: TRBV7-6; J: TRBJ1-4; size: many; CDR3: CASSRRSPSGLTNEKLFF; DNA: TGTGCCAGCAGCCGCAGATCCCCATCAGGCTTAACTAATGAAAAACTGTTTTTT
D: -; V: TRBV10-3; J: TRBJ2-7; size: -; CDR3: CASTGYGSYEQYF; DNA: TGTGCCAGTACAGGGTACGGGTCCTACGAGCAGTACTTC
D: -; V: TRBV20-1; J: TRBJ1-1; size: many; CDR3: CSARDSPGNTEAFF; DNA: TGCAGTGCTAGAGATTCACCGGGAAACACTGAAGCTTTCTTT
D: TRBD1; V: TRBV19; J: TRBJ1-1; size: many; CDR3: CASSPRQGARTEAFF; DNA: TGTGCCAGTAGTCCGCGACAGGGGGCAAGGACTGAAGCTTTCTTT
D: -; V: TRBV20-1; J: TRBJ2-3; size: many; CDR3: CSATGWDTDTQYF; DNA: TGCAGTGCAACCGGTTGGGACACAGATACGCAGTATTTT
D: -; V: TRBV6-1; J: TRBJ2-1; size: many; CDR3: CASSPSQDNEQFF; DNA: TGTGCCAGCAGCCCTTCACAGGACAATGAGCAGTTCTTC
D: TRBD2; V: TRBV20-1; J: TRBJ2-3; size: few; CDR3: CSARSPGRGGGTQYF; DNA: TGCAGTGCTAGATCACCGGGACGCGGGGGAGGTACGCAGTATTTT
D: TRBD2; V: TRBV24-1; J: TRBJ2-1; size: many; CDR3: CATSDPGTSGRAANEQFF; DNA: TGTGCCACCAGTGACCCTGGGACTAGCGGGAGGGCGGCCAATGAGCAGTTCTTC
D: -; V: TRBV12-3/TRBV12-4; J: TRBJ2-1; size: -; CDR3: CASSRALSSYNEQFF; DNA: TGTGCCAGCAGCCGGGCCCTTAGCTCCTACAATGAGCAGTTCTTC
D: -; V: TRBV20-1; J: TRBJ1-2; size: -; CDR3: CSARDSARANYGYTF; DNA: TGCAGTGCTAGAGATTCGGCCAGAGCTAACTATGGCTACACCTTC
D: TRBD2; V: TRBV12-3/TRBV12-4; J: TRBJ2-1; size: many; CDR3: CASSPGLAGNEQFF; DNA: TGTGCCAGCAGTCCAGGACTAGCGGGCAATGAGCAGTTCTTC
D: TRBD1; V: TRBV27; J: TRBJ2-1; size: many; CDR3: CASSKQGNEQFF; DNA: TGTGCCAGCAGCAAACAGGGGAATGAGCAGTTCTTC
D: TRBD2; V: TRBV7-8; J: TRBJ2-5; size: many; CDR3: CASSPRGLAAYQETQYF; DNA: TGTGCCAGCAGCCCGCGGGGACTAGCGGCCTACCAAGAGACCCAGTACTTC
D: TRBD2; V: TRBV20-1; J: TRBJ2-5; size: many; CDR3: CSAGTSGRSQYF; DNA: TGCAGTGCTGGGACTAGCGGACGCTCCCAGTACTTC
D: -; V: TRBV28; J: TRBJ1-1; size: many; CDR3: CASSPQTGGYTEAFF; DNA: TGTGCCAGCAGTCCCCAGACAGGAGGGTACACTGAAGCTTTCTTT
D: -; V: TRBV6-2/TRBV6-3; J: TRBJ2-1; size: -; CDR3: CAGSLSGVLGEQFF; DNA: TGTGCCGGCAGCCTAAGTGGGGTCCTTGGTGAGCAGTTCTTC
D: TRBD1; V: TRBV7-2; J: TRBJ1-2; size: many; CDR3: CASSLDRGGGYGYTF; DNA: TGTGCCAGCAGCTTAGATCGAGGGGGCGGCTATGGCTACACCTTC
D: -; V: TRBV27; J: TRBJ2-3; size: many; CDR3: CASSLSFRGDTQYF; DNA: TGTGCCAGCAGTTTATCCTTCAGGGGAGATACGCAGTATTTT
D: -; V: TRBV24-1; J: TRBJ2-3; size: -; CDR3: CATSDPTVNTDTQYF; DNA: TGTGCCACCAGTGATCCGACGGTAAACACAGATACGCAGTATTTT
D: TRBD1; V: TRBV12-3/TRBV12-4; J: TRBJ1-1; size: many; CDR3: CASSPRGPEAFF; DNA: TGTGCCAGCAGTCCTAGGGGGCCTGAAGCTTTCTTT
D: -; V: TRBV20-1; J: TRBJ1-1; size: many; CDR3: CSAREGRTEAFF; DNA: TGCAGTGCTAGAGAGGGGCGGACTGAAGCTTTCTTT
D: TRBD2; V: TRBV29-1; J: TRBJ2-1; size: -; CDR3: CSVEEREGTYNEQFF; DNA: TGCAGCGTTGAAGAACGGGAGGGAACCTACAATGAGCAGTTCTTC